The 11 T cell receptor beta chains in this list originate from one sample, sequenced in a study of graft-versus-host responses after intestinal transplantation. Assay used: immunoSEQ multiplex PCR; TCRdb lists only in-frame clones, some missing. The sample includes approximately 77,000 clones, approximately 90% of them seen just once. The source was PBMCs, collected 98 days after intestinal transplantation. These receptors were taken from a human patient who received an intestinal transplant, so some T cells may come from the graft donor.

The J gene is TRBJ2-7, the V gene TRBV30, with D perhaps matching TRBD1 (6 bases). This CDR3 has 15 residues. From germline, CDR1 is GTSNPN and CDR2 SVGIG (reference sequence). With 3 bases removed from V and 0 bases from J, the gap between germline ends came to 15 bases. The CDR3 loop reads CAWSKTGPPSYEQYF. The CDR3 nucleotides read TGTGCCTGGAGCAAGACAGGCCCACCCTCCTACGAGCAGTACTTC. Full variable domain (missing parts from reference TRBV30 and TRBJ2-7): SQTIHQWPATLVQPVGSPLSLECTVEGTSNPNLYWYRQAAGRGLQLLFYSVGIGQISSEVPQNLSASRPQDRQFILSSKKLLLSDSGFYLCAWSKTGPPSYEQYFGPGTRLTVT.

The DNA for the CDR3 is TGTGCCAGCAGTGAACTAGGACAGGTAGCAACTAATGAAAAACTGTTTTTT. It yields the protein CASSELGQVATNEKLFF. The V call is TRBV6-1, the J call TRBJ1-4, with TRBD1 matching over 7 bases. CDR1 is MNHNS and CDR2 is SASEGT in the germline V gene. After removal of 2 bases from V and 0 bases from J, the junction contained 6 bases not matched to a gene. This CDR3 contains 17 residues.

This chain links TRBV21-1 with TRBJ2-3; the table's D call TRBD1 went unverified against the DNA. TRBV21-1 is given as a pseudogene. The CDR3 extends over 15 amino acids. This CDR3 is CASSKATASTDTQYF. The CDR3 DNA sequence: TGTGCCAGCAGCAAAGCGACAGCTAGCACAGATACGCAGTATTTT.

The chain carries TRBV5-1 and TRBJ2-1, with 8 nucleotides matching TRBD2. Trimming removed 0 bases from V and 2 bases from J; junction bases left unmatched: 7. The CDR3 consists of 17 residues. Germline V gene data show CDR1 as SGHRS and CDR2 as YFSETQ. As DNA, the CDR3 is TGCGCCAGCAGCTTGGCCTATGCGGGGGGAACCTACAATGAGCAGTTCTTC. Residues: CASSLAYAGGTYNEQFF.

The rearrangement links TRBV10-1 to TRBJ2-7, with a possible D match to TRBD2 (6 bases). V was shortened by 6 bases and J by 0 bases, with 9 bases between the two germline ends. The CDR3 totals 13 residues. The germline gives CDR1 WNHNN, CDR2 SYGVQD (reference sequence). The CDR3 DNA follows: TGCGCCAGCAGCTGGAGGGACTCCTACGAGCAGTACTTC. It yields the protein CASSWRDSYEQYF.

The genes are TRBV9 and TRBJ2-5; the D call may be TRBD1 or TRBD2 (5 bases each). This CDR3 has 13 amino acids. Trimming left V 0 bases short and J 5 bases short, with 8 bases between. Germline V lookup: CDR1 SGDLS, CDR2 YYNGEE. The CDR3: CASSVGGWETQYF. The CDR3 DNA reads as TGTGCCAGCAGCGTAGGGGGGTGGGAGACCCAGTACTTC.

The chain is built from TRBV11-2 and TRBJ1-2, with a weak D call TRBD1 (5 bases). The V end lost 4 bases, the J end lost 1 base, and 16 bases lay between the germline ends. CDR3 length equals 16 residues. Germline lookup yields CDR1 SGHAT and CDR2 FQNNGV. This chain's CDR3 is CASSSSGGWLNYGYTF. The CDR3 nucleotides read TGTGCCAGCAGCTCCTCGGGGGGGTGGCTTAACTATGGCTACACCTTC.

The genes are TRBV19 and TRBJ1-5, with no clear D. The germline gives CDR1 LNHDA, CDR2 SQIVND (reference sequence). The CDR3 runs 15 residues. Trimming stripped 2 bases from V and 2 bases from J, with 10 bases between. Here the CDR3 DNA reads TGTGCCAGTAGTATAAAGGGATACGGCAATCAGCCCCAGCATTTT. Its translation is CASSIKGYGNQPQHF.

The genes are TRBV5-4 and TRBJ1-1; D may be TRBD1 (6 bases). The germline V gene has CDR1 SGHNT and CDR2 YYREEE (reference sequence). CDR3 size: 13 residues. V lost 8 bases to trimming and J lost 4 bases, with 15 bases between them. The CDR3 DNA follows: TGTGCCAGTGAAAAAGGAGGGGGCACTGAAGCTTTCTTT. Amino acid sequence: CASEKGGGTEAFF.

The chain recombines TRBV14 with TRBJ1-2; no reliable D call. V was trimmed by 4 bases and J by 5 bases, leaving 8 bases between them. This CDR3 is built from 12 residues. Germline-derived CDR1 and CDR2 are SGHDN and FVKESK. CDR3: CASSPSSYGYTF. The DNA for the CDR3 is TGTGCCAGCAGCCCCTCTAGTTATGGCTACACCTTC.

As DNA, the CDR3 is TGTGCCTGGAGTAGGCTTTACGGGGAGCTGTTTTTT. Amino acids: CAWSRLYGELFF. The chain uses TRBV30 and TRBJ2-2; unclear D gene. V lost 2 bases and J 7 bases, leaving 8 bases between the germline ends. CDR1 is GTSNPN, CDR2 SVGIG, per germline (reference sequence). This CDR3 has 12 amino acids.